One and the same sample provided the 2 T cell receptor beta chains below, sequenced in a study of T cells in Graves' hyperthyroidism and ophthalmopathy. What was amplified from RNA transcripts were TCR beta CDR3 regions. First-round RT-PCR of the TCR CDR3 relied on the HTBI primer set. One entry per CDR3 protein results from TCRdb running MiXCR on the multiplex PCR reads. The sample shows about 640,000 distinct CDR3 sequences, less than 25% of them seen only once. Material for sequencing was blood. The source is a man aged 25-45 years with Graves' ophthalmopathy.

This sequence joins TRBV24-1 and TRBJ2-1; D unresolved. Germline CDR1 is KGHDR and CDR2 is SFDVKD. V lost 12 bases and J lost 13, with 15 bases in between. The CDR3 runs to 10 residues. The CDR3 spells CAHAPLRQFF. CDR3 DNA sequence: TGTGCCCATGCCCCCCTCCGACAGTTCTTC.

For this clonotype: One end of the junction fails to match germline, which may point to a read error. The chain couples TRBV7-7 to TRBJ2-7; D assignment may be TRBD1 or TRBD2 (6 bases each). CDR1 is SSHAT and CDR2 is FNYEAQ in the germline V gene (reference sequence). The CDR3 has 15 residues. The CDR3 DNA reads as TGTGCTAGCAGCTCCCGTACGAGGGGGGACTACGAGCAGTACTTC. Its protein is CASSSRTRGDYEQYF.